Listed below are T cell receptor beta chains from one sample, sequenced in a study of T cells in Graves' hyperthyroidism and ophthalmopathy. TCRdb used MiXCR to reprocess the multiplex PCR reads, holding one entry per CDR3 protein. This table has 360,000 or so distinct CDR3 sequences, around 18% appearing once. The sequencing sample was made of blood. The receptor source for this set is a woman between 35 and 50 years old with Graves' ophthalmopathy. The CDR3 runs from the conserved cysteine through the conserved F or W. The D gene is left open where the match is weak. Clone size is shown for a subset of rows, as once, few, many or a class of expanded clone.

V gene	D gene	J gene	clone size	CDR3 DNA	CDR3 protein
TRBV6-2/TRBV6-3	NA	TRBJ1-1	NA	TGTGCCAGCAGACACCGACTGGGGGGAATGAACACTGAAGCTTTCTTT	CASRHRLGGMNTEAFF
TRBV5-1	NA	TRBJ2-2	once	TGCGCCAGCAGCTTTACAGCGGAAACCGGGGAGCTGTTTTTT	CASSFTAETGELFF
TRBV5-1	NA	TRBJ2-5	once	TGCGCCAGCAGCTTGGTTTTCGACATACAAGAGACCCAGTACTTC	CASSLVFDIQETQYF
TRBV27	TRBD1	TRBJ2-7	NA	TGTGCCAGCAGACAGGGGGCGAGGTACGAGCAGTACTTC	CASRQGARYEQYF
TRBV7-8	NA	TRBJ2-7	many	TGTGCCAGCAGCTTAGTTGACCCCGCAGACGAGCAGTACTTC	CASSLVDPADEQYF
TRBV2	NA	TRBJ2-7	NA	TGTGCCAGCAGTGAACCGAGCGGCCGTTCCTACGAGCAGTACTTC	CASSEPSGRSYEQYF
TRBV24-1	NA	TRBJ2-2	NA	TGTGCCACCAGTGGTCGAGAAGCGCACACCGGGGAGCTGTTTTTT	CATSGREAHTGELFF
TRBV20-1	TRBD1	TRBJ1-5	many	TGCAGTGCTAGAGATCTCGTAGGTACAGGGGGACAGCCCCAGCATTTT	CSARDLVGTGGQPQHF
TRBV30	NA	TRBJ2-5	many	TGTGCCTGGAGTCGGAAGGGTCTCGTGACCCAGTACTTC	CAWSRKGLVTQYF
TRBV6-5	NA	TRBJ1-2	many	TGTGCCAGCAGTTACTCCGAGGTGGGGGCAGGTCGGGGTGGCTACACCTTC	CASSYSEVGAGRGGYTF
TRBV20-1	NA	TRBJ2-7	many	TGCAGTGCTAGGGGACGGTATTACTACGAGCAGTACTTC	CSARGRYYYEQYF
TRBV15	NA	TRBJ2-5	once	TGTGCCACCAGCGCCAGCAGTGAGGTGGCTGGGGGGACCCAGTACTTC	CATSASSEVAGGTQYF
TRBV13	NA	TRBJ1-1	many	TGTGCCACACGCGAAGGTTGGGTTGAAGCTTTCTTT	CATREGWVEAFF
TRBV6-1	NA	TRBJ2-7	NA	TGTGCCAGCAGGGGATACCGGGCCCCCTACGAGCAGTACTTC	CASRGYRAPYEQYF
TRBV11-1	NA	TRBJ1-1	NA	TGTGCCAGCACCGCCCGGGGGGGCCTAGGCACTGAAGCTTTCTTT	CASTARGGLGTEAFF
TRBV18	TRBD2	TRBJ2-7	many	TGTGCCAGCTCGCTGGACGGGACTAGCGACGAGCAGTACTTC	CASSLDGTSDEQYF
TRBV20-1	NA	TRBJ2-3	many	TGCAGTGCTAGACTCTTTCAAAAAGATACGCAGTATTTT	CSARLFQKDTQYF
TRBV18	NA	TRBJ2-2	NA	TGTGCCAGCTCACCGACAGTCCTACGAACCGGGGAGCTGTTTTTT	CASSPTVLRTGELFF
TRBV2	TRBD1	TRBJ2-5	NA	TGTGCCAGCAGTTCCCCTCGACGACAGGGGGCGGCAAGGACCCAGTACTTC	CASSSPRRQGAARTQYF
TRBV2	TRBD2	TRBJ2-2	many	TGTGCCAGCAGGAGGAGCGGGAGCGAAGGGGAGCTGTTTTTT	CASRRSGSEGELFF
TRBV9	NA	TRBJ1-2	many	TGTGCCAGCAGCCCAAGCCTCGACTGGGCATATGGCTACACCTTC	CASSPSLDWAYGYTF
TRBV5-6	NA	TRBJ2-3	few	TGTGCCAGCAGCTTGGGTTTGGAGGGGCCTAGCACAGATACGCAGTATTTT	CASSLGLEGPSTDTQYF
TRBV11-3	NA	TRBJ1-2	NA	TGTGCCAGCAGCCATCAAGGGAGTGGCTACACCTTC	CASSHQGSGYTF
TRBV2	TRBD1	TRBJ1-2	NA	TGTGCCAGCAGCGGACAGGGGGGGTCCGGCTACACCTTC	CASSGQGGSGYTF
TRBV4-1	TRBD1	TRBJ1-5	NA	TGCGCCAGCAGCGTCGGACAGGATTGCAATCAGCCCCAGCATTTT	CASSVGQDCNQPQHF
TRBV5-1	TRBD1	TRBJ2-7	many	TGCGCCAGCAGCTTGGTAGCTACACGGGACAGGGCCTACGAGCAGTACTTC	CASSLVATRDRAYEQYF
TRBV7-8	NA	TRBJ1-1	many	TGTGCCAGCAGCTTTGATCTCAACACTGAAGCTTTCTTT	CASSFDLNTEAFF
TRBV2	NA	TRBJ1-2	many	TGTGCCACCGGGGGCGGGGCCGGCTACACCTTC	CATGGGAGYTF
TRBV27	NA	TRBJ2-7	many	TGTGCCAGCAGTCGAAACCAAAACTACGAGCAGTACTTC	CASSRNQNYEQYF
TRBV28	NA	TRBJ2-4	many	TGTGCCAGCAGTTTATTCGGACGGACCATAGCCAAAAACATTCAGTACTTC	CASSLFGRTIAKNIQYF
TRBV4-1	TRBD2	TRBJ2-6	NA	TGCGCCAGCAGCCGTGCGGGAGCTACGACGGGGGCCAACGTCCTGACTTTC	CASSRAGATTGANVLTF
TRBV11-2	NA	TRBJ2-7	NA	TGTGCCAGCAGGTATAACGCGGGGCTGAACCCCTACGAGCAGTACTTC	CASRYNAGLNPYEQYF
TRBV6-2/TRBV6-3	TRBD1	TRBJ2-5	NA	TGTGCCAGCACTCCGACAGGGCCCCAAGAGACCCAGTACTTC	CASTPTGPQETQYF
TRBV12-5	NA	TRBJ2-7	many	TGTGCTAGTGGTTTGCTTGCCACCTCCTACGAGCAGTACTTC	CASGLLATSYEQYF
TRBV2	NA	TRBJ2-7	few	TGTGCCAGCAGTGAACAGGGAGTTTCCTACGAGCAGTACTTC	CASSEQGVSYEQYF
TRBV6-5	NA	TRBJ2-4	many	TGTGCCAGCAGTTACCAGGGTCCTGGAAAAAACATTCAGTACTTC	CASSYQGPGKNIQYF
TRBV10-3	NA	TRBJ2-5	many	TGTGCCATCAGTGCCCTGGGACTCCAAGAGACCCAGTACTTC	CAISALGLQETQYF
TRBV6-1	NA	TRBJ2-2	many	TGTGCCAGCAGGGGGCCGAGGACAGAGAACACCGGGGAGCTGTTTTTT	CASRGPRTENTGELFF
TRBV30	NA	TRBJ1-3	many	TGTGCCTGGAGTAGCCCCCCGGACGGAAACACCATATATTTT	CAWSSPPDGNTIYF
TRBV7-2	TRBD1	TRBJ1-1	NA	TGTGCCGTTCTGGCTTGGGGGGACAGAGCCTCTGAAGCTTTCTTT	CAVLAWGDRASEAFF
TRBV5-1	NA	TRBJ1-1	NA	TGCGCCAGCAAGCCGTTGGGGAACACTGAAGCTTTCTTT	CASKPLGNTEAFF
TRBV5-1	TRBD1	TRBJ1-2	many	TGCGCCAGCAGCCCAGGGGGCCCTAACTATGGCTACACCTTC	CASSPGGPNYGYTF
TRBV19	NA	TRBJ2-7	many	TGTGCCAGTAGTATTGGCAGGGGGGTGTACGAGCAGTACTTC	CASSIGRGVYEQYF
TRBV19	TRBD1	TRBJ1-1	many	TGTGCCAGTAGTATAGACCCACAGGGGTGGAGTGAAGCTTTCTTT	CASSIDPQGWSEAFF
TRBV7-2	TRBD1	TRBJ1-1	many	TGTGCCAGCAGACGGGGACAGTGGGACACTGAAGCTTTCTTT	CASRRGQWDTEAFF
TRBV20-1	NA	TRBJ2-5	many	TGCAGTGCTAGAGATGTCCCGCGCGGCCAAGAGACCCAGTACTTC	CSARDVPRGQETQYF
TRBV7-2	NA	TRBJ1-1	many	TGTGCCAGCAGCTTATATGGGGGGGCAGGTACTGAAGCTTTCTTT	CASSLYGGAGTEAFF
TRBV30	NA	TRBJ2-7	many	TGTGCCTGGAGTGTAAAAGGGACTGGATTCTACGAGCAGTACTTC	CAWSVKGTGFYEQYF
TRBV7-8	NA	TRBJ1-5	many	TGTGCCAGCAGCCCCACAGTCGAATATAGCAATCAGCCCCAGCATTTT	CASSPTVEYSNQPQHF
TRBV28	NA	TRBJ1-2	many	TGTGCCAGCACCGAGACAGGTTCTAACTATGGCTACACCTTC	CASTETGSNYGYTF
TRBV20-1	TRBD1	TRBJ1-2	many	TGCAGTGTTCAGGGGGCAGGGGGAAACCTCTATGGCTACACCTTC	CSVQGAGGNLYGYTF
TRBV19	TRBD2	TRBJ2-3	many	TGTGCCAGTAGGGATAGCGGGAGTAAGGTCGCAGATACGCAGTATTTT	CASRDSGSKVADTQYF
TRBV2	NA	TRBJ1-5	many	TGTGCCAGCAGTGAAGCGCAGAGACGGTTAGATCAGCCCCAGCATTTT	CASSEAQRRLDQPQHF
TRBV28	NA	TRBJ1-5	many	TGTGCCAGCAGTGAGTCGAATCAGCCCCAGCATTTT	CASSESNQPQHF
TRBV12-5	NA	TRBJ2-7	many	TGTGCTAGCGGGACATCCGTCCCCTACGAGCAGTACTTC	CASGTSVPYEQYF